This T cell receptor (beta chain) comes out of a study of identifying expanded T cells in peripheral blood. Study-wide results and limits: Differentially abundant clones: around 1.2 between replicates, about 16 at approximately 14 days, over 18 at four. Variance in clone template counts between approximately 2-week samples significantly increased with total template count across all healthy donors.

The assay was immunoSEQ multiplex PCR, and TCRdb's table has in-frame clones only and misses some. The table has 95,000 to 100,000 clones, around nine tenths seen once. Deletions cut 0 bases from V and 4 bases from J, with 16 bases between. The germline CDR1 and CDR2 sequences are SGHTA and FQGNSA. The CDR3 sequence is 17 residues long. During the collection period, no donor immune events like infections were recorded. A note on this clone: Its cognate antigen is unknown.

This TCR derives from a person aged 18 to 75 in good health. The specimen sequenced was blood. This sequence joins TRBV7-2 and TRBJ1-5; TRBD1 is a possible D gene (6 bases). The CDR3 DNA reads TGTGCCAGCAGCTTAGCGGCCCGAGGGGGTGGAAATCAGCCCCAGCATTTT. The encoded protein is CASSLAARGGGNQPQHF.